The 30 T cell receptor beta chains listed next were all sequenced from one sample in a study of OX40 agonist ivuxolimab in advanced cancers. Using immunoSEQ multiplex PCR, the repertoire was profiled, and TCRdb retains in-frame clones only, with some absent. The sample has 15,000 to 20,000 clones, 80% to 90% seen once. The starting material was CD4+ or CD8+ T cells sorted from blood, obtained in a trial of the OX40 agonist ivuxolimab. The receptors shown here come from an adult with an advanced solid tumor such as melanoma, head and neck, liver or kidney cancer.

The CDR3 DNA reads as TGTGCCACCAGCAGAATATCAGCCAGAGGGAGGGCCGGTACGCAGTATTTT. Amino acids: CATSRISARGRAGTQYF. The rearrangement joins TRBV15 to TRBJ2-3; 7 bases fit TRBD2. Losses at the gene ends were 2 bases for V and 8 bases for J; bases not matched to a gene: 16. The germline CDR1 and CDR2 sequences are LNHNV and YYDKDF (reference sequence). CDR3 length: 17 residues.

The chain has TRBV19 and TRBJ2-7; 11 nucleotides align to TRBD1. This CDR3 has 15 residues. CDR1 LNHDA and CDR2 SQIVND come from the germline V gene (reference sequence). The ends lost 1 base at V and 3 bases at J; junction bases unmatched: 2. The DNA of the CDR3 is TGTGCCAGTAGTATAGTTGGGACAGGGGGCTACGAGCAGTACTTC. Residues: CASSIVGTGGYEQYF.

The V call is TRBV6-5, the J call TRBJ2-2, with TRBD2 identical over 8 bases. Germline V CDR1 and CDR2: MNHEY, SVGAGI. The length of the CDR3 is 15 residues. The J segment lost 7 bases and the V segment lost 0 bases, leaving 4 bases of the junction unmatched. CDR3 nucleotides: TGTGCCAGCAGTTACTCGGCGGGAGGTAACGGGGAGCTGTTTTTT. Translating gives CASSYSAGGNGELFF.

The rearrangement joins TRBV6-1 to TRBJ2-7, with 8 bases matching TRBD2. Germline loops: CDR1 MNHNS, CDR2 SASEGT. The trim removed 1 base at V and 3 bases at J, leaving 5 bases unmatched. The CDR3 covers 15 residues. In nucleotides, the CDR3 is TGTGCCAGCAGTGAAGGACCGGGACTAGGCTACGAGCAGTACTTC. Translation: CASSEGPGLGYEQYF.

The genes are TRBV21-1 and TRBJ1-5. TRBV21-1 is noted as a pseudogene. The length of the CDR3 is 15 residues. CDR3 region: CASSKMGQNNQPQHF. The CDR3, as DNA: TGTGCCAGCAGCAAAATGGGTCAGAACAATCAGCCCCAGCATTTT.

The rearrangement joins TRBV19 to TRBJ2-2; no clear D gene. In germline, CDR1 is LNHDA, CDR2 SQIVND (reference sequence). The CDR3 sequence is 13 residues long. Trimming took 3 bases from V and 6 from J, leaving 8 bases between them. CDR3 amino acids: CASSIPTAGELFF. The CDR3 region has the DNA TGTGCCAGTAGTATCCCGACGGCCGGGGAGCTGTTTTTT.

The chain carries TRBV9 and TRBJ1-2, with D possibly TRBD1 on 6 matching bases. This CDR3 is 15 amino acids long. Trimming shortened V by 6 bases and J by 3 bases, and 18 bases separated the two germline ends. Germline V gene lookup returns CDR1 SGDLS and CDR2 YYNGEE. This CDR3 is CASKGTGILDYGYTF. The CDR3 DNA sequence: TGTGCCAGCAAGGGAACAGGGATCTTGGACTATGGCTACACCTTC. Combining the CDR3 with reference TRBV9 and TRBJ1-2 gives the whole variable domain DSGVTQTPKHLITATGQRVTLRCSPRSGDLSVYWYQQSLDQGLQFLIQYYNGEERAKGNILERFSAQQFPDLHSELNLSSLELGDSALYFCASKGTGILDYGYTFGSGTRLTVV.

This clone was seen only once. The chain uses TRBV30 and TRBJ1-5; D is unclear. CDR3 length equals 14 residues. CDR1 is GTSNPN, CDR2 SVGIG, per germline (reference sequence). V lost 2 bases and J lost 6, with 14 bases in between. DNA of the CDR3: TGTGCCTGGAGTTCCGGACCTCGCCTTCAGCCCCAGCATTTT. It encodes CAWSSGPRLQPQHF.

This clone is medium-sized by share. V is TRBV29-1 and J is TRBJ2-1; a possible D gene is TRBD1 (6 bases). This CDR3 comprises 15 residues. The germline gives CDR1 SQVTM, CDR2 ANQGSEA. V shed 4 bases and J shed 3 bases, with 16 bases lying between them. The CDR3 DNA reads as TGCAGCGTTGGGGGGCCCGGGCTCTACTACAATGAGCAGTTCTTC. Its protein is CSVGGPGLYYNEQFF.

The J gene is TRBJ2-1, the V gene TRBV6-5; perhaps TRBD2 as D (5 bases). Germline CDR1 MNHEY, CDR2 SVGAGI. The CDR3 has 13 residues. V was clipped by 0 bases and J by 6 bases, with 6 bases between them. The CDR3 protein is CASSYSRANEQFF. Here the CDR3 DNA reads TGTGCCAGCAGTTACTCGAGGGCCAATGAGCAGTTCTTC.

In its sample, this clone ranks as medium-sized. V is TRBV7-9 and J is TRBJ1-2; D call uncertain. The V gene's germline CDR1 is SEHNR and CDR2 FQNEAQ (reference sequence). This CDR3 contains 11 residues. V lost 4 bases and J 10 bases, leaving 10 bases between the germline ends. CDR3 nucleotide sequence: TGTGCCAGCAGCTCGAACATCGACTACACCTTC. Its protein is CASSSNIDYTF.

J is TRBJ2-3 and V is TRBV29-1, with D perhaps given as TRBD1 or TRBD2 (5 bases each). The germline V gene encodes CDR1 SQVTM and CDR2 ANQGSEA. CDR3 length: 18 amino acids. The germline V and J ends were trimmed by 3 bases and 2 bases, with 24 bases remaining between them. CDR3 sequence reads: CSVEYASRSRGVTDTQYF. In DNA form, the CDR3 reads TGCAGCGTTGAGTATGCTAGCAGGTCAAGAGGGGTCACAGATACGCAGTATTTT.

The gene calls are TRBV18 and TRBJ1-2, with D perhaps TRBD1 (5 bases). CDR3 length: 13 amino acids. Per the germline V gene, CDR1 is KGHSH and CDR2 is LQKENI. V lost 3 bases and J 3 bases, leaving 8 bases between the germline ends. The CDR3 DNA reads as TGTGCCAGCTCACCCGGAGGGGACTATGGCTACACCTTC. Protein sequence: CASSPGGDYGYTF.

The chain is built from TRBV11-2 and TRBJ1-1; 8 nucleotides line up with TRBD1. J gave up 5 bases and V 5 bases, and 7 bases lay outside the gene matches. In germline, CDR1 is SGHAT, CDR2 FQNNGV. The CDR3 covers 14 residues. Here the CDR3 DNA reads TGTGCCAGCAGCCTAAAGAGGACAGGGACTGAAGCTTTCTTT. Translating gives CASSLKRTGTEAFF.

This clone was recorded once. The V gene is TRBV7-9, the J gene TRBJ2-4; D perhaps matches TRBD1 (5 bases). This CDR3 has 15 amino acids. V was trimmed by 3 bases and J by 2 bases, leaving 11 bases between them. The germline gives CDR1 SEHNR, CDR2 FQNEAQ (reference sequence). This chain's CDR3 is CASSFIQGSKNIQYF. The CDR3 region has the DNA TGTGCCAGCAGCTTTATCCAGGGCTCCAAAAACATTCAGTACTTC. Based on the CDR3 plus reference TRBV7-9 and TRBJ2-4, the full variable domain is DTGVSQNPRHKITKRGQNVTFRCDPISEHNRLYWYRQTLGQGPEFLTYFQNEAQLEKSRLLSDRFSAERPKGSFSTLEIQRTEQGDSAMYLCASSFIQGSKNIQYFGAGTRLSVL.

Worth noting for this clone: The junction and the germline gene differ at one end; a read error may be behind it. This rearrangement joins TRBV5-3 to TRBJ2-2; 8 nucleotides line up with TRBD2. TRBV5-3 is labeled an ORF, and its function is uncertain. The CDR3 contains 15 residues. As DNA, the CDR3 is TGTGCCAGCAGCTCCGGGACTAGAGTTCCCGGGGAGCTGTTTTTT. Protein: CASSSGTRVPGELFF.

The J gene is TRBJ2-3, the V gene TRBV4-1; D is perhaps TRBD1 or TRBD2 (5 bases each). This CDR3 is built from 16 residues. V was shortened by 1 base and J by 6 bases, with 17 bases between the two germline ends. Germline CDR1 reads MGHRA; CDR2 reads YSYEKL. Written as DNA, the CDR3 is TGCGCCAGCAGCCAAGTGGACATCTCGGGGTGGGATACGCAGTATTTT. Translated, it gives CASSQVDISGWDTQYF.

As concerns this clone: With a much larger clone just one base away, this may be a read error. The V gene is TRBV6-5, the J gene TRBJ1-5; D possibly corresponds to TRBD1 (6 bases). CDR1 is MNHEY and CDR2 is SVGAGI in the germline V gene. Trimming left V 5 bases short and J 5 bases short, with 13 bases between. The CDR3 covers 14 residues. The chain's CDR3 is CASSGHGGHQPQHF. For the CDR3, the DNA is TGTGCCAGCAGTGGACACGGGGGGCATCAGCCCCAGCATTTT.

The chain recombines TRBV4-1 with TRBJ2-7, with D tentatively TRBD2 (6 bases). Germline-derived CDR1 and CDR2 are MGHRA and YSYEKL. Trimming left V 1 base short and J 7 bases short, with 11 bases between. The CDR3 contains 13 residues. The DNA of the CDR3 is TGCGCCAGCAGCCAAGGGCGGGAACTAGAGCAGTACTTC. Its translation: CASSQGRELEQYF.

The genes are TRBV6-6 and TRBJ1-1; D is undetermined. The CDR3 loop spans 13 amino acids. Germline assignment: CDR1 MNHNY and CDR2 SVGAGI (reference sequence). V lost 2 bases and J lost 6, with 10 bases in between. The CDR3 sequence is CASSYGLSAEAFF. The CDR3 nucleotides read TGTGCCAGCAGTTACGGACTTTCCGCTGAAGCTTTCTTT.

The rearrangement uses TRBV11-2 and TRBJ2-5, with a tentative D call TRBD2 (6 bases). This CDR3 comprises 13 residues. Trimming pared 0 bases from V and 5 bases from J, leaving 7 bases between. Germline values: CDR1 SGHAT, CDR2 FQNNGV. CDR3 loop: CASSLEGRETQYF. The CDR3 DNA reads TGTGCCAGCAGCTTAGAGGGGAGGGAGACCCAGTACTTC.

J is TRBJ1-1 and V is TRBV25-1; D is unresolved. The CDR3 runs to 13 residues. Germline assignment: CDR1 MGHDK and CDR2 SYGVNS. Trimming shortened V by 1 base and J by 7 bases, and 10 bases separated the two germline ends. This chain's CDR3 is CASSELGSHEAFF. In DNA, the CDR3 is TGTGCCAGCAGTGAATTGGGTTCTCATGAAGCTTTCTTT.

The chain recombines TRBV7-6 with TRBJ2-5; D gene ambiguous. Trimming took off 1 base at V and 1 base at J, with 13 bases between the two ends. This CDR3 region has 16 residues. Germline V gives CDR1 SGHVS, CDR2 FNYEAQ. CDR3: CASSLERHGSQETQYF. CDR3 nucleotides: TGTGCCAGCAGCTTAGAGCGTCATGGTAGCCAAGAGACCCAGTACTTC.

This clone was observed once. The chain combines TRBV7-9 with TRBJ2-3; 7 bases map to TRBD1. CDR3 length equals 12 residues. Germline-derived CDR1 and CDR2 are SEHNR and FQNEAQ (reference sequence). Trimming cost V 5 bases and J 7 bases; bases outside gene matches: 3. The CDR3 here is CASSPRGYTQYF. The CDR3 DNA is TGTGCCAGCAGCCCCAGGGGGTATACGCAGTATTTT.

Relative to its sample, this clone is large. The chain is built from TRBV6-6 and TRBJ2-7; 10 nucleotides match TRBD1. The CDR3 is made up of 12 amino acids. The germline gives CDR1 MNHNY, CDR2 SVGAGI (reference sequence). Unmatched junction bases numbered 1, after V lost 8 bases and J lost 3 bases. This CDR3 reads CASGTGDYEQYF. The CDR3 region has the DNA TGTGCCAGCGGGACAGGGGACTACGAGCAGTACTTC.

This chain connects TRBV9 to TRBJ2-7, with TRBD1 identical over 9 bases. The V gene's germline CDR1 is SGDLS and CDR2 YYNGEE. V was pared by 2 bases and J by 6 bases, with 9 bases of the junction left unmatched. This CDR3 spans 15 amino acids. The CDR3 protein is CASSVGGTGRTEQYF. CDR3 DNA sequence: TGTGCCAGCAGCGTTGGGGGGACAGGGAGAACCGAGCAGTACTTC.

V gene TRBV19 combines with J gene TRBJ1-5; no definite D call. CDR3 length equals 13 residues. CDR1 is LNHDA, CDR2 SQIVND, per germline (reference sequence). V shed 9 bases and J shed 6 bases, with 15 bases lying between them. CDR3 coding DNA: TGTGCCAGCCATGCGGGAGTTCGTCAGCCCCAGCATTTT. It yields the protein CASHAGVRQPQHF.

V is TRBV19 and J is TRBJ1-1; D uncertain. Trimming stripped 3 bases from V and 8 bases from J, with 13 bases between. Germline V gene lookup returns CDR1 LNHDA and CDR2 SQIVND (reference sequence). The CDR3 contains 13 residues. DNA of the CDR3: TGTGCCAGTAGTATCGCCTTCCAGGAGGAAGCTTTCTTT. It yields the protein CASSIAFQEEAFF.

The chain recombines TRBV11-2 with TRBJ2-7; D gene uncertain. This CDR3 region has 12 residues. The ends were cut back, 4 bases at V and 0 bases at J, with 4 bases in the middle. Per the germline V gene, CDR1 is SGHAT and CDR2 is FQNNGV. CDR3 DNA sequence: TGTGCCAGCAGCTCCGGCTCCTACGAGCAGTACTTC. Translated, it gives CASSSGSYEQYF.

The CDR3 spells CASSLTAANSGNTIYF. The CDR3, as DNA: TGTGCCAGCAGCTTAACTGCAGCGAACTCTGGAAACACCATATATTTT. The chain carries TRBV7-3 and TRBJ1-3; D gene uncertain. V gave up 0 bases and J gave up 0 bases, with 9 bases separating them. Germline V gene data show CDR1 as SGHTA and CDR2 as FQGTGA. The CDR3 sequence is 16 residues long.